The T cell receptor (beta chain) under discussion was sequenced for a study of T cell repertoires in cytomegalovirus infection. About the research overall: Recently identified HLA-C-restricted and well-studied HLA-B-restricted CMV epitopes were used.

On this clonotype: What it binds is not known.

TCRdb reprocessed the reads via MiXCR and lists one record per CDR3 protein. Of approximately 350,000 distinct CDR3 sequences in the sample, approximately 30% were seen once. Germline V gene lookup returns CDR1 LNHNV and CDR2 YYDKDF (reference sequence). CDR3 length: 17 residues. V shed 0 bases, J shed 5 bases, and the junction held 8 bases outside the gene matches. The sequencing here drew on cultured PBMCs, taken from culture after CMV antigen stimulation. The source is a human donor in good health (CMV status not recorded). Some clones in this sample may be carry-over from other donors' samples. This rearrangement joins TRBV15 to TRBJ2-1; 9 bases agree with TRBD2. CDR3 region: CATSRDIGLARNNEQFF. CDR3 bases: TGTGCCACCAGCAGAGACATCGGACTAGCGAGAAACAATGAGCAGTTCTTC.